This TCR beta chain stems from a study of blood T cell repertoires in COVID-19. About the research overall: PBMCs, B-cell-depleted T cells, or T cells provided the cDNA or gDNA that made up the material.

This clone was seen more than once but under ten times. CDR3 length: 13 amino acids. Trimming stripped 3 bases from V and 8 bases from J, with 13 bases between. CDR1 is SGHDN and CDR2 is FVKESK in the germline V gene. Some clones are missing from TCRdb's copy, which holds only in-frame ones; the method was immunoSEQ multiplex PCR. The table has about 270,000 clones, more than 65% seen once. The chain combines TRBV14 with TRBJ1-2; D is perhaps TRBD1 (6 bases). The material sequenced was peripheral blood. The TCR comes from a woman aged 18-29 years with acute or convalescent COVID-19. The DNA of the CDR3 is TGTGCCAGCAGCCATCCTACAGGGTGGGGCTACACCTTC. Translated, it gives CASSHPTGWGYTF.